This entry features one T cell receptor beta chain sequence. Antigen: not known. TCRdb analysed the 5' RACE reads with MiXCR anew, one entry per CDR3 protein. The table lists about 470,000 distinct CDR3 sequences, roughly 20% of them singletons. The data were obtained in a study of T-cell memory formation after mild COVID-19. Across the study: TCR clusters were largely donor specific. Study results and caveats: CD4+ contracting clones were mainly CM and EM; CD8+ ones, EMRA. There was a balanced CD4/CD8 profile in clones contracting day 15 to 85, and later expanders leaned CD4+.

V was pared by 5 bases and J by 4 bases, with 17 bases of the junction left unmatched. CDR3 length: 18 residues. Germline V CDR1 and CDR2: SEHNR, FQNEAQ (reference sequence). The clonotype was recovered from an adult woman who had mild COVID-19 (a few samples of this study predate the infection). Cell type and time point are not known. Sequenced input: PBMCs or a T cell subset sorted from them (not recorded which). The chain links TRBV7-9 to TRBJ1-2, with 9 bases lining up with TRBD1. The CDR3 DNA reads TGTGCCAGCAGCCCCGGCGGGACAGGGTCTCCCACCCTCTATGGCTACACCTTC. Translation: CASSPGGTGSPTLYGYTF.